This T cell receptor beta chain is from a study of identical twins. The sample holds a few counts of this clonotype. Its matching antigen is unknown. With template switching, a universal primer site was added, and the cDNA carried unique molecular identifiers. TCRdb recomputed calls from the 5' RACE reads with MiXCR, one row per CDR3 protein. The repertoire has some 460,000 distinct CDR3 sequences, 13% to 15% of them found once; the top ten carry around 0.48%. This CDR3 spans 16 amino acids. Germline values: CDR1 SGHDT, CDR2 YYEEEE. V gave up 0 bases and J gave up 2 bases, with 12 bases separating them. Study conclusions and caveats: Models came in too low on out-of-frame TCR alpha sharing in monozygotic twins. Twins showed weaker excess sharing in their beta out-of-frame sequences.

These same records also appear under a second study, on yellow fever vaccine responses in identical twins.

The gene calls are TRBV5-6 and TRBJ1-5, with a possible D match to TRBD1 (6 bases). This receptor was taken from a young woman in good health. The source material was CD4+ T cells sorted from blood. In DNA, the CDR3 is TGTGCCAGCAGCTTGGCCGGGGGGGCCGGCAATCAGCCCCAGCATTTT. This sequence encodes CASSLAGGAGNQPQHF.